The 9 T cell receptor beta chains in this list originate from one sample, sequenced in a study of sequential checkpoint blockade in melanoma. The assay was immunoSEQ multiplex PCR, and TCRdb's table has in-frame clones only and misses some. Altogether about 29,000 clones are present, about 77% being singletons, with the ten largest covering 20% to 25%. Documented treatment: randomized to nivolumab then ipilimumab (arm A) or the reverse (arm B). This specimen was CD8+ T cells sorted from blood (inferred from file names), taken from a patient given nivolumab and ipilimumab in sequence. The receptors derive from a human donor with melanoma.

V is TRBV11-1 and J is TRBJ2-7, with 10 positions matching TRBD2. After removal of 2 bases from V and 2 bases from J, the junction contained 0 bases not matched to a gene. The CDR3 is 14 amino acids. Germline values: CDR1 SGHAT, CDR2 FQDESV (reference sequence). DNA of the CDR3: TGTGCCAGCAGCTTAACTAGCGGGGCCTACGAGCAGTACTTC. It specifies CASSLTSGAYEQYF.

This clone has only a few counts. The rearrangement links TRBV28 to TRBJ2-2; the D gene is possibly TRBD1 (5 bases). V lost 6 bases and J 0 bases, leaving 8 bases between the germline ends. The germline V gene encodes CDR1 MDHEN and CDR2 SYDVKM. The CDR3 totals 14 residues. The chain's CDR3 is CASRDNANTGELFF. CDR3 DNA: TGTGCCAGCAGGGACAACGCGAACACCGGGGAGCTGTTTTTT.

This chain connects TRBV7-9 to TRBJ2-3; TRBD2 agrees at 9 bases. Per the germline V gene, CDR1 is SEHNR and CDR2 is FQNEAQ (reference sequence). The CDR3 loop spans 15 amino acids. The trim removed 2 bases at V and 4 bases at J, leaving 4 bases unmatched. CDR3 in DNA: TGTGCCAGCAGCTTAAGACTAGCGGACCCAGATACGCAGTATTTT. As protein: CASSLRLADPDTQYF.

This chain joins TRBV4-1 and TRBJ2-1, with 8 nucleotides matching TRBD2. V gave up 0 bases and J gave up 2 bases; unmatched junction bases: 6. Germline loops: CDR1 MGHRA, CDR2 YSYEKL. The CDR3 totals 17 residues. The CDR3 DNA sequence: TGCGCCAGCAGCCAAGAATTGCGGCGGGAGGCCTACAATGAGCAGTTCTTC. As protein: CASSQELRREAYNEQFF.

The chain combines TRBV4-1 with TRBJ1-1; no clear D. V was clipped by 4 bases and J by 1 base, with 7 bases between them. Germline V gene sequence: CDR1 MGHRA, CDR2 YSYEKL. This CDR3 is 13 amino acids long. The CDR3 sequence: CASSPRQNTEAFF. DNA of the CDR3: TGCGCCAGCAGCCCCCGACAGAACACTGAAGCTTTCTTT.

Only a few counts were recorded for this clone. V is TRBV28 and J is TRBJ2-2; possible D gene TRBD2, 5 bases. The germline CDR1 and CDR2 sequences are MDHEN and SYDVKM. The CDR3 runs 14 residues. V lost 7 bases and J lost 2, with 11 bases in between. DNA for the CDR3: TGTGCCAGCAAGGGAGAGTATAACACCGGGGAGCTGTTTTTT. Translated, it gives CASKGEYNTGELFF.

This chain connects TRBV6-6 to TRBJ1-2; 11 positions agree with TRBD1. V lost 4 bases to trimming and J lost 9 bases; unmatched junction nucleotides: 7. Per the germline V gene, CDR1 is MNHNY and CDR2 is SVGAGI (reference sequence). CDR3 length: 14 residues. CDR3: CASSSGTGGFRYTF. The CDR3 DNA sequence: TGTGCCAGCAGTTCCGGGACAGGGGGATTTCGCTACACCTTC.

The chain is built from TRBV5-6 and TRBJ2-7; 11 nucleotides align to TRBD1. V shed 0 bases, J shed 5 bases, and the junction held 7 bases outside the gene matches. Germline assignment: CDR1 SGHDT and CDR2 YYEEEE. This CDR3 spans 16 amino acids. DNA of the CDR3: TGTGCCAGCAGCTTGGGGGGACAGGGGGTAAAGGACGAGCAGTACTTC. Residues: CASSLGGQGVKDEQYF.

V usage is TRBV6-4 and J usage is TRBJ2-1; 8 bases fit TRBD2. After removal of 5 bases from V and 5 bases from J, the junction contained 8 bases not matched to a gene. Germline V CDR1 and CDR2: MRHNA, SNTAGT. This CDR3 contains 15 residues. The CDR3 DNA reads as TGTGCCAGCAGTTTCGCCGGGGGGGGCAACAATGAGCAGTTCTTC. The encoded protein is CASSFAGGGNNEQFF.